These 31 T cell receptor beta chains came from one sample sequenced in a study of identical twins. TCRdb reprocessed the 5' RACE reads via MiXCR and lists one record per CDR3 protein. The sample has some 300,000 distinct CDR3 sequences; over 9% are singletons. The data also belong to a second study, concerning yellow fever vaccine responses in identical twins.

Specimen: CD8+ T cells sorted from blood. These receptors were collected from a woman between 18 and 29 years old in good health.

The V and J genes are TRBV7-9 and TRBJ2-7; the D is unclear. The germline V gene has CDR1 SEHNR and CDR2 FQNEAQ (reference sequence). Trimming shortened V by 4 bases and J by 0 bases, and 10 bases separated the two germline ends. This CDR3 comprises 14 residues. The CDR3 sequence is CASSSELSSYEQYV. DNA for the CDR3: TGTGCCAGCAGCTCCGAACTTAGCTCCTACGAGCAGTACGTC.

This clonotype was recorded at least ten times. The chain recombines TRBV11-2 with TRBJ2-1; D is unclear. The CDR3 has 13 amino acids. Trimming cost V 1 base and J 5 bases, with 6 bases left between them. Germline CDR1 SGHAT, CDR2 FQNNGV. The CDR3 loop is CASSLGLDNEQFF. CDR3 DNA: TGTGCCAGCAGCTTAGGCCTTGACAATGAGCAGTTCTTC.

In nucleotides, the CDR3 is TGTGCCAGCAGTAGAACAGGAGACTACGAGCAGTACTTC. This sequence encodes CASSRTGDYEQYF. This chain joins TRBV6-1 and TRBJ2-7, with a tentative D call TRBD1 (5 bases). Trimming took 5 bases from V and 3 from J, leaving 11 bases between them. Per germline, CDR1 MNHNS and CDR2 SASEGT. The CDR3 contains 13 residues.

CDR3 DNA: TGTGCCAGCAGTTTTGCCCGGGACCAGCCCCAGCATTTT. Translation gives CASSFARDQPQHF. This chain uses TRBV12-3 or TRBV12-4 with TRBJ1-5; D may be TRBD1 (5 bases). CDR3 length: 13 amino acids. Deletions cut 3 bases from V and 7 bases from J, with 10 bases between.

In this sample, this clonotype turned up a few times. The chain employs TRBV19 and TRBJ1-1, with no clear D. V was clipped by 9 bases and J by 0 bases, with 14 bases between them. CDR3 size: 14 residues. Germline-derived CDR1 and CDR2 are LNHDA and SQIVND (reference sequence). The CDR3 is CASSEVLLNTEAFF. CDR3 bases: TGTGCCAGCTCTGAAGTACTGCTGAACACTGAAGCTTTCTTT.

The sample holds a few counts of this clonotype. The chain joins TRBV10-3 to TRBJ2-5; 11 nucleotides agree with TRBD2. Germline V lookup: CDR1 ENHRY, CDR2 SYGVKD. V lost 6 bases and J lost 5; bases outside the gene matches: 14. CDR3 length equals 17 residues. The CDR3 here is CAISDTSGGPLGETQYF. The CDR3 coding sequence is TGTGCCATCAGCGACACTAGCGGGGGCCCCCTGGGGGAGACCCAGTACTTC.

The rearrangement joins TRBV7-3 to TRBJ2-1; perhaps TRBD2 as D (6 bases). With 5 bases removed from V and 0 bases from J, the gap between germline ends came to 17 bases. The V gene's germline CDR1 is SGHTA and CDR2 FQGTGA. The CDR3 covers 17 residues. This CDR3 reads CASSRRGVADSYNEQFF. The CDR3 DNA reads as TGTGCCAGCAGCCGACGAGGTGTAGCGGACTCCTACAATGAGCAGTTCTTC.

This clonotype has more than one count but fewer than ten. V gene TRBV12-3 or TRBV12-4 combines with J gene TRBJ1-5; D is ambiguous. The length of the CDR3 is 11 residues. With 5 bases removed from V and 9 bases from J, the gap between germline ends came to 8 bases. The DNA for the CDR3 is TGTGCCAGCAGTAATGCCGGGCCCCAGCATTTT. Its translation is CASSNAGPQHF.

This clonotype has a handful of counts. The chain has TRBV7-9 and TRBJ2-4; D is perhaps TRBD1 (5 bases). Germline CDR1 is SEHNR and CDR2 is FQNEAQ (reference sequence). Trimming left V 5 bases short and J 3 bases short, with 14 bases between. The CDR3 extends over 15 amino acids. The DNA for the CDR3 is TGTGCCAGCAGCCACTCTGAAACAGGCAAAAACATTCAGTACTTC. Translated, it gives CASSHSETGKNIQYF.

The rearrangement joins TRBV6-1 to TRBJ2-5; tentatively, D is TRBD2 (6 bases). Trimming stripped 6 bases from V and 5 bases from J, with 22 bases between. The CDR3 totals 16 residues. The germline V gene has CDR1 MNHNS and CDR2 SASEGT. The CDR3 protein is CASRRLALAMRETQYF. In DNA, the CDR3 is TGTGCCAGCAGACGACTCGCGCTAGCGATGCGGGAGACCCAGTACTTC.

The chain recombines TRBV27 with TRBJ2-1; TRBD2 might be the D (5 bases). CDR3 size: 12 residues. Germline V lookup: CDR1 MNHEY, CDR2 SMNVEV (reference sequence). Trimming cost V 6 bases and J 8 bases, with 11 bases left between them. CDR3 nucleotides: TGTGCCAGCAGCAATGGAGGCCATGAGCAGTTCTTC. This encodes CASSNGGHEQFF.

This clonotype was counted between two and nine times. Here the CDR3 DNA reads TGTGCCAGCAGTTTCCGAAATCCCTACACAGATACGCAGTATTTT. The encoded protein is CASSFRNPYTDTQYF. The rearrangement links TRBV27 to TRBJ2-3; D gene unclear. Germline CDR1 reads MNHEY; CDR2 reads SMNVEV (reference sequence). CDR3 size: 15 residues. The V and J ends lost 3 bases and 2 bases respectively, with 12 bases between them.

Only a few counts were recorded for this clonotype. The chain combines TRBV28 with TRBJ2-1; 11 bases are a match to TRBD1. CDR1 is MDHEN and CDR2 is SYDVKM in the germline V gene. The CDR3 extends over 17 amino acids. J lost 5 bases, V lost 2 bases, and 8 bases had no gene match. The CDR3 is CASSLPDRGPIHNEQFF. CDR3 sequence (DNA): TGTGCCAGCAGTTTACCGGACAGGGGGCCCATCCACAATGAGCAGTTCTTC.

This clonotype was found a few times. The gene calls are TRBV13 and TRBJ2-2, with TRBD2 identical over 7 bases. This CDR3 comprises 15 residues. The germline V gene encodes CDR1 PRHDT and CDR2 FYEKMQ (reference sequence). DNA for the CDR3: TGTGCAGCTGAGCTAGCGGAAGCGAACACCGGGGAGCTGTTTTTT. Its protein is CAAELAEANTGELFF. Filled out from reference TRBV13 and TRBJ2-2, the complete variable domain reads AAGVIQSPRHLIKEKRETATLKCYPIPRHDTVYWYQQGPGQDPQFLISFYEKMQSDKGSIPDRFSAQQFSDYHSELNMSSLELGDSALYFCAAELAEANTGELFFGEGSRLTVL.

This clonotype was detected only a few times. The V and J genes are TRBV7-9 and TRBJ2-5; 8 bases map to TRBD1. The V and J ends lost 1 base and 5 bases, in that order; junction bases with no gene match: 6. The CDR3 is made up of 15 amino acids. Germline loops: CDR1 SEHNR, CDR2 FQNEAQ (reference sequence). The CDR3 spells CASSLVTGAGETQYF. As DNA, the CDR3 is TGTGCCAGCAGCTTAGTGACAGGGGCCGGGGAGACCCAGTACTTC.

The chain combines TRBV19 with TRBJ2-4; 7 bases are shared with TRBD1. The junction had 7 bases not matched to a gene; V was cut back by 5 bases and J by 0 bases. The germline V gene has CDR1 LNHDA and CDR2 SQIVND (reference sequence). The CDR3 has 16 amino acids. CDR3 amino acids: CASSPTRGLAKNIQYF. The DNA of the CDR3 is TGTGCCAGTAGTCCCACGAGGGGGCTAGCCAAAAACATTCAGTACTTC.

This clonotype was recorded a few times. The V gene is TRBV7-9, the J gene TRBJ2-5; 10 bases map to TRBD1. This CDR3 region has 14 residues. Germline trimming cut 5 bases from V and 5 bases from J; bases unmatched to any gene: 5. Germline-derived CDR1 and CDR2 are SEHNR and FQNEAQ (reference sequence). The CDR3 DNA reads as TGTGCCAGCAGCGACAGGGGGCGCGGTGAGACCCAGTACTTC. This gives the protein CASSDRGRGETQYF.

Only a few counts were recorded for this clonotype. The chain links TRBV20-1 to TRBJ1-1; D gene unclear. Deletions cut 6 bases from V and 1 base from J, with 12 bases between. This CDR3 contains 13 residues. Germline loops: CDR1 DFQATT, CDR2 SNEGSKA (reference sequence). The CDR3 sequence: CSARERGNTEAFF. The CDR3 region has the DNA TGCAGTGCCCGAGAGAGAGGGAACACTGAAGCTTTCTTT.

This clonotype was recorded a few times. The V gene is TRBV20-1, the J gene TRBJ2-7; D unclear. CDR1 is DFQATT and CDR2 is SNEGSKA in the germline V gene (reference sequence). CDR3 length equals 13 residues. The V gene lost 7 bases and the J gene lost 3 bases, with 16 bases spanning the gap. CDR3 in DNA: TGCAGTGTTATCCGCCTGGGAAGCTACGAGCAGTACTTC. Translating it yields CSVIRLGSYEQYF.

The chain couples TRBV5-6 to TRBJ2-7, with TRBD2 identical over 13 bases. Germline V lookup: CDR1 SGHDT, CDR2 YYEEEE. V was pared by 0 bases and J by 5 bases, with 5 bases of the junction left unmatched. The CDR3 is 16 amino acids. In nucleotides, the CDR3 is TGTGCCAGCAGCTTGGGGACTAGCGGGAGATATAACGAGCAGTACTTC. Translating it yields CASSLGTSGRYNEQYF.

This clonotype was recorded a few times. The junction departs from germline at one end; a sequencing error may be responsible. The V gene is TRBV20-1, the J gene TRBJ2-3; the match to TRBD2 covers 10 bases. The germline gives CDR1 DFQATT, CDR2 SNEGSKA (reference sequence). The CDR3 is 16 residues long. The CDR3 DNA reads as TGCTGTGCTAGTGATCCCCTAGCGGGAGTAGGCGATACGCAGTATTTT. It encodes CCASDPLAGVGDTQYF.

The chain joins TRBV3-1 to TRBJ2-5; D may correspond to TRBD1 or TRBD2 (5 bases each). Germline V gene lookup returns CDR1 LGHDT and CDR2 YNNKEL (reference sequence). The CDR3 has 14 amino acids. V gave up 6 bases and J gave up 7 bases, with 18 bases separating them. CDR3 region: CASRPGTLAPTQYF. The CDR3 nucleotides read TGTGCCAGCAGACCCGGGACCTTGGCGCCGACCCAGTACTTC.

The chain combines TRBV2 with TRBJ1-2; D not certain. V was shortened by 10 bases and J by 5 bases, with 8 bases between the two germline ends. The CDR3 contains 10 residues. Germline V gives CDR1 SNHLY, CDR2 FYNNEI. As DNA, the CDR3 is TGTGCCATTGTGACGTATGGCTACACCTTC. Residues: CAIVTYGYTF.

This chain joins TRBV10-2 and TRBJ1-2; 8 nucleotides line up with TRBD1. The CDR3 sequence is 16 residues long. Germline CDR1 and CDR2: WSHSY and SAAADI. Trimming took 7 bases from V and 0 from J; bases not matched to a gene: 10. CDR3 sequence (DNA): TGCGCCAGCACCTGGGACAGGACCCCGCCTAACTATGGCTACACCTTC. It codes for CASTWDRTPPNYGYTF.

This clonotype appeared a few times. The DNA of the CDR3 is TGTGCCAGCAGTTTAGCCGGGACTAGCGTGTACAATGAGCAGTTCTTC. It is translated as CASSLAGTSVYNEQFF. V gene TRBV12-3 or TRBV12-4 combines with J gene TRBJ2-1, with TRBD2 matching 10 bases. V lost 0 bases, J lost 4 bases, and 3 bases stayed unmatched. CDR3 length equals 16 residues.

In this sample, this clonotype turned up a few times. In DNA form, the CDR3 reads TGCGCCAGCAGGGGACAGGGGTTGTACGAGCAGTACTTC. This translates into CASRGQGLYEQYF. This chain joins TRBV5-1 and TRBJ2-7, with 10 bases matching TRBD1. This CDR3 contains 13 residues. With 5 bases clipped from V and 4 bases from J, the junction kept 3 bases outside the gene matches. CDR1 is SGHRS, CDR2 YFSETQ, per germline.

In its sample, this clonotype was seen a few times. This chain uses TRBV7-8 with TRBJ2-3, with 11 bases fitting TRBD2. Looked up from germline, CDR1 is SGHVS and CDR2 is FQNEAQ. The CDR3 extends over 17 amino acids. V gave up 2 bases and J gave up 6 bases; unmatched junction bases: 10. The CDR3 DNA reads TGTGCCAGCAGCTTAAATACGGCTAGCGGGGGGCGGGATACGCAGTATTTT. It codes for CASSLNTASGGRDTQYF.

This clonotype was observed many times. The V and J genes are TRBV5-5 and TRBJ1-1; D not resolved. Trimming shortened V by 4 bases and J by 4 bases, and 8 bases separated the two germline ends. CDR1 is SGHKS, CDR2 YYEKEE, per germline (reference sequence). The CDR3 loop spans 12 amino acids. The CDR3 here is CASSVGFTEAFF. Written as DNA, the CDR3 is TGTGCCAGCAGCGTGGGATTCACTGAAGCTTTCTTT.

This clonotype was seen many times. The V call is TRBV15, the J call TRBJ2-5, with D possibly TRBD2 on 5 matching bases. The V end lost 3 bases, the J end lost 0 bases, and 14 bases lay between the germline ends. This CDR3 contains 16 residues. From germline, CDR1 is LNHNV and CDR2 YYDKDF (reference sequence). The CDR3 bases are TGTGCCACCAGCAGCGGGGATTTGGCAGACCAAGAGACCCAGTACTTC. Translation: CATSSGDLADQETQYF.

The chain links TRBV11-2 to TRBJ2-1; 12 positions match TRBD1. Germline assignment: CDR1 SGHAT and CDR2 FQNNGV. With 4 bases clipped from V and 6 bases from J, the junction kept 1 base outside the gene matches. The CDR3 is made up of 14 amino acids. The CDR3 loop is CASSWGQGANEQFF. The CDR3 DNA follows: TGTGCCAGCAGCTGGGGACAGGGGGCCAATGAGCAGTTCTTC.

This clonotype has more than one count but fewer than ten. The rearrangement joins TRBV6-1 to TRBJ1-2; 10 bases line up with TRBD1. Unmatched junction bases numbered 4, after V lost 2 bases and J lost 7 bases. The CDR3 is 14 amino acids. Germline V gives CDR1 MNHNS, CDR2 SASEGT. The CDR3 coding sequence is TGTGCCAGCAGTGAAAGGACAGGGGGTCGTGGCTACACCTTC. As protein: CASSERTGGRGYTF.